This T cell receptor (beta chain) was documented in a study of cytomegalovirus exposure and HLA in healthy donors. It was with 60 Vbeta and 13 Jbeta primers that the PCR ran. Sequenced by immunoSEQ multiplex PCR; TCRdb stores in-frame clones only, minus some. This sample has about 160,000 clones, with about 76% found just once. This CDR3 has 18 residues. Trimming at V came to 0 bases and at J to 4 bases, leaving 14 bases not matched to a gene. Germline values: CDR1 LNHNV, CDR2 YYDKDF (reference sequence). The sequenced sample was PBMCs. The chain couples TRBV15 to TRBJ2-7; TRBD2 aligns across 8 bases. The clonotype was recovered from a female donor in good health and CMV-seronegative. CDR3 nucleotides: TGTGCCACCAGCAGAGAAGGAAGCGGGAGTCATGTAGTGTACGAGCAGTACTTC. Translating gives CATSREGSGSHVVYEQYF.